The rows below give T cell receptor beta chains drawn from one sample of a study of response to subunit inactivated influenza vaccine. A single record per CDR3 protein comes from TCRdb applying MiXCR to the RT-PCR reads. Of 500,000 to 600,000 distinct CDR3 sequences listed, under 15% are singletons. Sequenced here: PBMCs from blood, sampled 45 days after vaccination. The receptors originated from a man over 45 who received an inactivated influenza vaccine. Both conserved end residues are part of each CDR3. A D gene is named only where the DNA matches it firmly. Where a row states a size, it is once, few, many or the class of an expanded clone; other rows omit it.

CDR3 DNA: TGTGCCAGCAGGCCCACTAGCGGGGGACCTCCCGAGCAGTACTTC; CDR3 protein: CASRPTSGGPPEQYF; clone size: .; V gene: TRBV12-3/TRBV12-4; J gene: TRBJ2-7; D gene: TRBD2
CDR3 DNA: TGTGCCAGCAGTCCGCTTAGCGGGGGCTACGAGCAGTACTTC; CDR3 protein: CASSPLSGGYEQYF; clone size: few; V gene: TRBV12-3/TRBV12-4; J gene: TRBJ2-7; D gene: TRBD2
CDR3 DNA: TGCGCCAGCAGCCAAGTCTTCGGGTATAATTCACCCCTCCACTTT; CDR3 protein: CASSQVFGYNSPLHF; clone size: .; V gene: TRBV4-1; J gene: TRBJ1-6; D gene: .
CDR3 DNA: TGTGCCAGCAGCGTAGGATTCAGGCTTTCCCGTGGCAGCTCCTACAATGAGCAGTTCTTC; CDR3 protein: CASSVGFRLSRGSSYNEQFF; clone size: once; V gene: TRBV9; J gene: TRBJ2-1; D gene: .
CDR3 DNA: TGTGCCAGCAGCGGGACTTCTAGCACAGATACGCAGTATTTT; CDR3 protein: CASSGTSSTDTQYF; clone size: many; V gene: TRBV12-3/TRBV12-4; J gene: TRBJ2-3; D gene: .
CDR3 DNA: TGCGCCAGCAGTCGGGACGGACTTTCAATTTGGGATGGCTACACCTTC; CDR3 protein: CASSRDGLSIWDGYTF; clone size: few; V gene: TRBV10-2; J gene: TRBJ1-2; D gene: .
CDR3 DNA: TGTGCCAGCAGTCTGGGACTAGGAGGTGAGCAGTTCTTC; CDR3 protein: CASSLGLGGEQFF; clone size: many; V gene: TRBV12-3/TRBV12-4; J gene: TRBJ2-1; D gene: TRBD2
CDR3 DNA: TGTGCCAGCAGTTACTCGAGGGCAGGCTCCTACAATGAGCAGTTCTTC; CDR3 protein: CASSYSRAGSYNEQFF; clone size: few; V gene: TRBV6-2/TRBV6-3; J gene: TRBJ2-1; D gene: .
CDR3 DNA: TGTGCCAGCAGCCCAGCCAGGGGCTCCTACAATGAGCAGTTCTTC; CDR3 protein: CASSPARGSYNEQFF; clone size: .; V gene: TRBV9; J gene: TRBJ2-1; D gene: .
CDR3 DNA: TGTGCCATCACTAGCGGGACTAGCGGGAGTGGCAGTACGCAGTATTTT; CDR3 protein: CAITSGTSGSGSTQYF; clone size: few; V gene: TRBV10-3; J gene: TRBJ2-3; D gene: TRBD2